This paragraph covers one T cell receptor (beta chain) sequence. The antigen is unknown. The data are from a study of cytomegalovirus exposure and HLA in healthy donors. Study results and caveats: Clonal expansion, a later analysis showed, was greater in HLA-associated TCR beta chains than in equally common others.

The CDR3 contains 15 residues. Trimming at V came to 3 bases and at J to 3 bases, leaving 3 bases not matched to a gene. Germline CDR1 and CDR2: SGHRS and YFSETQ. Primers for the PCR totalled 60 Vbeta and 13 Jbeta. Clones were sequenced by immunoSEQ multiplex PCR, and TCRdb holds only the in-frame ones, with some missing. The sample has about 110,000 clones, approximately 80% seen once. Sequencing was performed on PBMCs. This rearrangement joins TRBV5-1 to TRBJ2-5; 12 positions agree with TRBD1. The clonotype comes from a human donor in good health. The CDR3 region has the DNA TGCGCCAGCAGCTCCGGGACAGGGGGCGAAGAGACCCAGTACTTC. It codes for CASSSGTGGEETQYF.